The clone carrying this TCR beta chain was detected many times. Its target is unknown. The read ends 3 residues early relative to the CDR3; the germline J gene fills the gap. CDR1 is GTSNPN, CDR2 SVGIG, per germline (reference sequence). The CDR3 is 14 amino acids. V was clipped by 4 bases and J by 3 bases, with 15 bases between them. Sequenced by immunoSEQ multiplex PCR; TCRdb stores in-frame clones only, minus some. The sample has some 39,000 clones, none seen only once. The entry originates in a study of T cell clonality in common variable immunodeficiency. Findings of the study overall: Shared TCRbeta clones were fewer between CVID subjects than controls.

Sample: peripheral blood mononuclear cells. V is TRBV30 and J is TRBJ1-2, with D perhaps matching TRBD1 (5 bases). This TCR derives from a person aged 18 to 69 in good health. CDR3 DNA (partial): TGTGCCTGGAACGTACAGCAAGGGGACTATGGC. Protein: CAWNVQQGDYG. Given in full, the CDR3 is CAWNVQQGDYGYTF.